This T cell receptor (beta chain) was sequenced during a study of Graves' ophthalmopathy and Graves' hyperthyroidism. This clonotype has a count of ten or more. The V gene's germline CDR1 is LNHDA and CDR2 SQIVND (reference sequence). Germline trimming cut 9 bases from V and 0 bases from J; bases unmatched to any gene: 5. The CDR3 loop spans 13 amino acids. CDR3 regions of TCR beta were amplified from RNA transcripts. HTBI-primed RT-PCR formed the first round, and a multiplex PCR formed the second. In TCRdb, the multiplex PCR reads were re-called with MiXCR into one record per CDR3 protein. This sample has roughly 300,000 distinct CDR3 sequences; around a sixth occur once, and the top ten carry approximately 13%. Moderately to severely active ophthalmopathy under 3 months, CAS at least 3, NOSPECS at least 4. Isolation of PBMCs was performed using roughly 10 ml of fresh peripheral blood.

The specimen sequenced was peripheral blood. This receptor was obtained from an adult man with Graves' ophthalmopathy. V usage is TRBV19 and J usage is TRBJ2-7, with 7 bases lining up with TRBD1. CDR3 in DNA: TGTGCCAGCTCGGGACAGAGCTCCTACGAGCAGTACTTC. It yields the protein CASSGQSSYEQYF.